Shown below are 4 T cell receptor beta chains from a single sample sequenced in a study of blood T cell repertoires in COVID-19. Sequenced by immunoSEQ multiplex PCR; TCRdb stores in-frame clones only, minus some. The table lists approximately 110,000 clones, approximately 69% of them singletons. The sequencing sample was made of peripheral blood. The receptors come from an elderly man with acute or convalescent COVID-19.

Worth noting for this clone: The junction does not match germline at one end; this may be a read error. The genes are TRBV7-3 and TRBJ2-3, with D possibly matching TRBD2 (8 bases). CDR3 size: 17 residues. Germline values: CDR1 SGHTA, CDR2 FQGTGA. The CDR3 DNA sequence: TGTGCCAGCAGCTTAAAGGCCGGGACTAGGGGGACAGTTACGCAGTATTTT. Its protein is CASSLKAGTRGTVTQYF.

This clone was recorded a few times. V gene TRBV19 combines with J gene TRBJ2-2; 12 bases match TRBD2. The CDR3 covers 14 residues. The germline CDR1 and CDR2 sequences are LNHDA and SQIVND (reference sequence). The ends lost 7 bases at V and 6 bases at J; junction bases unmatched: 3. The CDR3 bases are TGTGCCAGTAAGACTAGCGGGAGATCCGGGGAGCTGTTTTTT. Protein: CASKTSGRSGELFF.

This chain connects TRBV11-3 to TRBJ1-1; no definite D call. V gave up 5 bases and J gave up 2 bases, with 15 bases separating them. The germline V gene encodes CDR1 SGHNT and CDR2 YENEEA. This CDR3 is 15 amino acids long. CDR3 in amino acids: CASSPLPRLNTEAFF. The CDR3 coding sequence is TGTGCCAGCAGCCCCCTCCCCAGGCTCAACACTGAAGCTTTCTTT.

This clone appeared a few times. This chain uses TRBV20-1 with TRBJ2-3; 10 bases match TRBD2. Looked up from germline, CDR1 is DFQATT and CDR2 is SNEGSKA (reference sequence). The CDR3 totals 15 residues. The J segment lost 4 bases and the V segment lost 3 bases, leaving 7 bases of the junction unmatched. CDR3 in DNA: TGCAGTGCTAGTAGTTTAGCGGGAGGTCCAGATACGCAGTATTTT. It is translated as CSASSLAGGPDTQYF.